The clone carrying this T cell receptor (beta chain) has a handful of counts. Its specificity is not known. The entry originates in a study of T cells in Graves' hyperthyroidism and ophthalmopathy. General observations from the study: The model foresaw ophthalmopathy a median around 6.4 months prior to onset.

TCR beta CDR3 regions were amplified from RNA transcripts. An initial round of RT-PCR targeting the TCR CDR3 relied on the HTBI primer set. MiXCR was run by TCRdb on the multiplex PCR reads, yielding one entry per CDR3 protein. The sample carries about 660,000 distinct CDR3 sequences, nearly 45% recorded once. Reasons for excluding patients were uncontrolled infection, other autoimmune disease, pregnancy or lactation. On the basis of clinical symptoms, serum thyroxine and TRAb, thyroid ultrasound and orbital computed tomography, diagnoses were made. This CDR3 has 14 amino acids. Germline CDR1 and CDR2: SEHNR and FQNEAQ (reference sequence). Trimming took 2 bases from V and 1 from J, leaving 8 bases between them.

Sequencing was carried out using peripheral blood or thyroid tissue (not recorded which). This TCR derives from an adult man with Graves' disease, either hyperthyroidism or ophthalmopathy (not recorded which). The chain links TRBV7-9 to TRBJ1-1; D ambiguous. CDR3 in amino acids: CASSLRETNTEAFF. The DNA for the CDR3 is TGTGCCAGCAGCTTAAGGGAAACGAACACTGAAGCTTTCTTT.